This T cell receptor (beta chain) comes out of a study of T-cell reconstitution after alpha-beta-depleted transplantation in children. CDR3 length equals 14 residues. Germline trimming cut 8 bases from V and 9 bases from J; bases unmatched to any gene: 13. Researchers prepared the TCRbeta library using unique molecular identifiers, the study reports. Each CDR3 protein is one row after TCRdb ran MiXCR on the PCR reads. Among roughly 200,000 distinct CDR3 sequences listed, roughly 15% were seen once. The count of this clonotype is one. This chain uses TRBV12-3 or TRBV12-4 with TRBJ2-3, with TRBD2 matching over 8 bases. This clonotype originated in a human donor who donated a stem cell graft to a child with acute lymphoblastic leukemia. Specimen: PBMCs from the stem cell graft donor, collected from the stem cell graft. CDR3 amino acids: CASVREGRMRTQYF. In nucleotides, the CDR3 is TGTGCCAGCGTCCGGGAGGGCCGGATGAGGACGCAGTATTTT.